Shown below are 26 T cell receptor beta chains from a single sample sequenced in a study of vaccination and CD4 T cells after COVID-19. Documented treatment: roughly 10-day PBMC culture with coronavirus spike peptide pools or control peptides (ViraFEST assay). Their specific antigens are unknown. Cultured CD4+ T-cell DNA underwent Oncomine TCR Beta short-read sequencing. Using its own MiXCR run on the PCR reads, TCRdb lists one record per CDR3 protein. The table has around 3,000 distinct CDR3 sequences, 25% seen once; the top ten hold less than 20%. The specimen was CD4+ T cells from blood, cultured in vitro, collected after SARS-CoV-2 vaccination. The receptor set was obtained from a human donor who had recovered from COVID-19.

The chain combines TRBV7-2 with TRBJ1-5, with D perhaps matching TRBD1 (5 bases). Trimming removed 1 base at V and 6 bases at J, with 16 bases between. The CDR3 is made up of 16 amino acids. The germline CDR1 and CDR2 sequences are SGHTA and FQGNSA. CDR3 DNA sequence: TGTGCCAGCAGCTTAGGGGGGACCACCGGTACTCAGCCCCAGCATTTT. Its translation is CASSLGGTTGTQPQHF. The variable domain in full, with the rest retrieved from reference TRBV7-2 and TRBJ1-5, is GAGVSQSPSNKVTEKGKDVELRCDPISGHTALYWYRQSLGQGLEFLIYFQGNSAPDKSGLPSDRFSAERTGGSVSTLTIQRTQQEDSAVYLCASSLGGTTGTQPQHFGDGTRLSIL.

The chain uses TRBV28 and TRBJ1-2, with D maybe TRBD1 (5 bases). Germline CDR1 and CDR2: MDHEN and SYDVKM. This CDR3 contains 14 residues. V lost 6 bases and J lost 8, with 19 bases in between. This chain's CDR3 is CASSPKMGKGGYTF. CDR3 bases: TGTGCCAGCAGCCCAAAAATGGGGAAGGGGGGCTACACCTTC.

This clonotype counts as medium-sized. The chain is built from TRBV10-1 and TRBJ1-5; 7 bases agree with TRBD1. Per the germline V gene, CDR1 is WNHNN and CDR2 is SYGVQD (reference sequence). The J segment lost 6 bases and the V segment lost 8 bases, leaving 4 bases of the junction unmatched. This CDR3 comprises 12 residues. Here the CDR3 reads CASGSGGQPQHF. The DNA of the CDR3 is TGCGCCAGCGGCTCAGGGGGTCAGCCCCAGCATTTT.

This clonotype was detected only once. V and J are TRBV6-2 or TRBV6-3 and TRBJ2-7; D tentatively reads TRBD1 or TRBD2 (5 bases each). In germline, CDR1 is MNHEY, CDR2 SVGEGT. The CDR3 totals 10 residues. V dropped 8 bases and J dropped 5 bases, with 7 bases sitting between them. Written as DNA, the CDR3 is TGTGCCAGCTGGGGGAACGAGCAGTACTTC. It encodes CASWGNEQYF.

V is TRBV6-1 and J is TRBJ1-6; D not certain. This CDR3 has 15 residues. In germline, CDR1 is MNHNS, CDR2 SASEGT. With 6 bases removed from V and 7 bases from J, the gap between germline ends came to 16 bases. CDR3: CASSRSRSVNSPLHF. The CDR3 nucleotides are TGTGCCAGCAGCCGCTCCAGATCAGTGAATTCACCCCTCCACTTT.

V is TRBV6-2 or TRBV6-3 and J is TRBJ2-1, with 11 bases that match TRBD2. The germline V gene encodes CDR1 MNHEY and CDR2 SVGEGT. The CDR3 runs 15 residues. Trimming cost V 8 bases and J 8 bases; bases outside gene matches: 11. This CDR3 is CASRSGTSGPHEQFF. CDR3 bases: TGTGCCAGCCGGTCCGGGACTAGCGGACCTCATGAGCAGTTCTTC.

This chain connects TRBV7-3 to TRBJ2-3, with 8 nucleotides matching TRBD1. CDR3 size: 15 residues. V lost 0 bases and J lost 7; bases outside the gene matches: 6. Germline V CDR1 and CDR2: SGHTA, FQGTGA. CDR3 nucleotide sequence: TGTGCCAGCAGCTTAACGGGACAGGAAGGGAATACGCAGTATTTT. Its translation is CASSLTGQEGNTQYF.

The rearrangement joins TRBV19 to TRBJ2-7, with 13 bases that match TRBD2. Per germline, CDR1 LNHDA and CDR2 SQIVND (reference sequence). The CDR3 spans 13 residues. V was pared by 8 bases and J by 11 bases, with 9 bases of the junction left unmatched. The CDR3 DNA is TGTGCCAGTGCTACCGGGACTAGCGGGGTAGAGTACTTC. It encodes CASATGTSGVEYF.

This clonotype is classed as large (0.1 to 1%). The genes are TRBV7-6 and TRBJ2-5; no definite D call. V lost 2 bases and J 9 bases, leaving 13 bases between the germline ends. Germline-derived CDR1 and CDR2 are SGHVS and FNYEAQ. This CDR3 comprises 13 residues. The CDR3 protein is CASSLSLSRPQYF. The CDR3, as DNA: TGTGCCAGCAGCTTATCCTTGAGTAGGCCCCAGTACTTC. Together with reference TRBV7-6 and TRBJ2-5, the CDR3 gives the full variable domain: GAGVSQSPRYKVTKRGQDVALRCDPISGHVSLYWYRQALGQGPEFLTYFNYEAQQDKSGLPNDRFSAERPEGSISTLTIQRTEQRDSAMYRCASSLSLSRPQYFGPGTRLLVL.

The rearrangement joins TRBV6-4 to TRBJ2-3; the D is unclear. Between the trimmed V and J ends, which lost 2 bases and 2 bases, there was a span of 5 bases. This CDR3 comprises 13 residues. Germline CDR1 MRHNA, CDR2 SNTAGT. CDR3 in amino acids: CASSDTYTDTQYF. CDR3 nucleotide sequence: TGTGCCAGCAGTGACACTTACACAGATACGCAGTATTTT.

This clonotype was seen more than once but under ten times. The V call is TRBV7-9, the J call TRBJ2-7; 9 bases map to TRBD2. This CDR3 is built from 16 residues. From germline, CDR1 is SEHNR and CDR2 FQNEAQ (reference sequence). Unmatched junction bases numbered 11, after V lost 5 bases and J lost 3 bases. CDR3 residues: CASSPMGERGDYEQYF. Written as DNA, the CDR3 is TGTGCCAGCAGCCCCATGGGAGAGCGGGGGGACTACGAGCAGTACTTC. Full variable domain (outside the CDR3, taken from reference TRBV7-9 and TRBJ2-7): DTGVSQNPRHKITKRGQNVTFRCDPISEHNRLYWYRQTLGQGPEFLTYFQNEAQLEKSRLLSDRFSAERPKGSFSTLEIQRTEQGDSAMYLCASSPMGERGDYEQYFGPGTRLTVT.

The V and J genes are TRBV4-1 and TRBJ1-2; D remains ambiguous. Germline CDR1 is MGHRA and CDR2 is YSYEKL. Trimming pared 4 bases from V and 4 bases from J, leaving 16 bases between. The length of the CDR3 is 15 residues. The DNA for the CDR3 is TGCGCCAGCAGCCGGATGGACGGCTTATCCTATGGCTACACCTTC. It translates to CASSRMDGLSYGYTF.

This chain links TRBV24-1 with TRBJ1-1; D might be TRBD1 (5 bases). Trimming shortened V by 7 bases and J by 3 bases, and 14 bases separated the two germline ends. CDR3 length equals 14 residues. The germline V gene has CDR1 KGHDR and CDR2 SFDVKD. The CDR3 spells CATSAQDTYTEAFF. The CDR3 nucleotides are TGTGCCACCAGCGCTCAGGACACTTACACTGAAGCTTTCTTT.

This clonotype was counted between two and nine times. The chain joins TRBV6-5 to TRBJ1-5; no clear D gene. Per germline, CDR1 MNHEY and CDR2 SVGAGI. The CDR3 length is 15 residues. V gave up 0 bases and J gave up 3 bases, with 9 bases separating them. The CDR3 loop reads CASSYSRGPNQPQHF. The CDR3 DNA sequence: TGTGCCAGCAGTTACTCGCGGGGTCCCAATCAGCCCCAGCATTTT.

This rearrangement joins TRBV6-5 to TRBJ1-1, with 9 bases lining up with TRBD1. The germline V gene has CDR1 MNHEY and CDR2 SVGAGI. Trimming removed 3 bases from V and 5 bases from J; junction bases left unmatched: 7. This CDR3 is built from 15 residues. The CDR3 DNA follows: TGTGCCAGCAGTTATAGCTACAGGGGGCGGACTGAAGCTTTCTTT. Its protein is CASSYSYRGRTEAFF.

The sample holds a few counts of this clonotype. The rearrangement uses TRBV27 and TRBJ1-5; D is uncertain. With 6 bases removed from V and 5 bases from J, the gap between germline ends came to 11 bases. Germline V gene lookup returns CDR1 MNHEY and CDR2 SMNVEV (reference sequence). CDR3 length equals 13 residues. The CDR3 sequence is CASSSRTHQPQHF. The CDR3 bases are TGTGCCAGCAGCTCCCGGACCCATCAGCCCCAGCATTTT.

V and J are TRBV27 and TRBJ1-1; D might be TRBD1 (5 bases). The CDR3 loop spans 13 amino acids. Germline V gene data show CDR1 as MNHEY and CDR2 as SMNVEV (reference sequence). Trimming pared 3 bases from V and 1 base from J, leaving 6 bases between. CDR3 region: CASSFGGNTEAFF. The CDR3 nucleotides read TGTGCCAGCAGTTTCGGGGGGAACACTGAAGCTTTCTTT.

The CDR3 DNA reads as TGTGCCAGCAGCTTGTCAGGTCCGCAGCCCCAGCATTTT. Amino acids: CASSLSGPQPQHF. The V call is TRBV5-5, the J call TRBJ1-5; D is unclear. The CDR3 has 13 residues. The germline V gene encodes CDR1 SGHKS and CDR2 YYEKEE (reference sequence). V lost 1 base and J 7 bases, leaving 9 bases between the germline ends.

In its sample, this clonotype was seen a few times. J is TRBJ2-3 and V is TRBV11-1, with 9 bases that match TRBD2. Germline values: CDR1 SGHAT, CDR2 FQDESV (reference sequence). Trimming took 1 base from V and 2 from J; bases not matched to a gene: 7. CDR3 size: 17 residues. The CDR3 DNA reads as TGTGCCAGCAGCTTAGGACCAGCGGGGGGCCACACAGATACGCAGTATTTT. The encoded protein is CASSLGPAGGHTDTQYF.

The chain combines TRBV18 with TRBJ1-2; TRBD1 might be the D (5 bases). Trimming took 3 bases from V and 4 from J, leaving 12 bases between them. Germline lookup yields CDR1 KGHSH and CDR2 LQKENI. This CDR3 region has 14 residues. The CDR3 here is CASSPAQGPYGYTF. DNA of the CDR3: TGTGCCAGCTCACCGGCGCAGGGTCCCTATGGCTACACCTTC. Based on the CDR3 plus reference TRBV18 and TRBJ1-2, the full variable domain is NAGVMQNPRHLVRRRGQEARLRCSPMKGHSHVYWYRQLPEEGLKFMVYLQKENIIDESGMPKERFSAEFPKEGPSILRIQQVVRGDSAAYFCASSPAQGPYGYTFGSGTRLTVV.

This clonotype qualifies as medium-sized. The gene calls are TRBV6-1 and TRBJ2-7; the D gene is possibly TRBD2 (5 bases). The CDR3 contains 11 residues. Trimming left V 8 bases short and J 3 bases short, with 8 bases between. The germline CDR1 and CDR2 sequences are MNHNS and SASEGT. Here the CDR3 reads CASGGGYEQYF. CDR3 in DNA: TGTGCCAGCGGTGGAGGCTACGAGCAGTACTTC.

By share, this clonotype counts as large. The J gene is TRBJ2-3, the V gene TRBV7-3; 7 bases are a match to TRBD2. After removal of 4 bases from V and 6 bases from J, the junction contained 1 base not matched to a gene. The germline CDR1 and CDR2 sequences are SGHTA and FQGTGA. The CDR3 is 12 amino acids. This CDR3 reads CASSSGRDTQYF. In DNA, the CDR3 is TGTGCCAGCAGCTCCGGGAGGGATACGCAGTATTTT.

This clonotype is medium-sized by share. The germline gene is not matched at one end of the junction; a read error may be the cause. The V call is TRBV6-1, the J call TRBJ1-2, with a weak D call TRBD1 (5 bases). The germline V gene has CDR1 MNHNS and CDR2 SASEGT. There are 14 residues in the CDR3. The CDR3 sequence is CASSAPGRGSSGPF. In nucleotides, the CDR3 is TGTGCCAGCAGTGCCCCAGGGAGAGGGTCCTCTGGCCCCTTC.

This clonotype came up a few times. The rearrangement joins TRBV7-9 to TRBJ2-7; the match to TRBD1 covers 10 bases. V lost 7 bases to trimming and J lost 6 bases; unmatched junction nucleotides: 9. Per germline, CDR1 SEHNR and CDR2 FQNEAQ (reference sequence). The CDR3 is 14 residues long. Here the CDR3 reads CASTTGTGAREQYF. The CDR3 nucleotides are TGTGCCAGCACCACCGGGACAGGGGCCCGCGAGCAGTACTTC.

In this sample, this clonotype turned up a few times. The chain combines TRBV7-9 with TRBJ1-1; 7 bases agree with TRBD1. CDR1 SEHNR and CDR2 FQNEAQ come from the germline V gene (reference sequence). The V segment lost 5 bases and the J segment 1 base; nucleotides outside the gene matches: 13. This CDR3 region has 17 residues. The CDR3: CASSPGYWDSKNTEAFF. CDR3 in DNA: TGTGCCAGCAGCCCCGGGTATTGGGACAGTAAGAACACTGAAGCTTTCTTT. Looking up the rest from reference TRBV7-9 and TRBJ1-1 gives the full variable domain: DTGVSQNPRHKITKRGQNVTFRCDPISEHNRLYWYRQTLGQGPEFLTYFQNEAQLEKSRLLSDRFSAERPKGSFSTLEIQRTEQGDSAMYLCASSPGYWDSKNTEAFFGQGTRLTVV.

The chain joins TRBV7-9 to TRBJ2-5, with TRBD1 matching over 8 bases. CDR1 and CDR2 from the germline V gene are SEHNR and FQNEAQ (reference sequence). V lost 4 bases and J lost 5; bases outside the gene matches: 12. The CDR3 totals 16 residues. The CDR3 sequence is CASSSRAGGWYETQYF. CDR3 nucleotides: TGTGCCAGCAGCTCAAGAGCAGGGGGCTGGTACGAGACCCAGTACTTC.